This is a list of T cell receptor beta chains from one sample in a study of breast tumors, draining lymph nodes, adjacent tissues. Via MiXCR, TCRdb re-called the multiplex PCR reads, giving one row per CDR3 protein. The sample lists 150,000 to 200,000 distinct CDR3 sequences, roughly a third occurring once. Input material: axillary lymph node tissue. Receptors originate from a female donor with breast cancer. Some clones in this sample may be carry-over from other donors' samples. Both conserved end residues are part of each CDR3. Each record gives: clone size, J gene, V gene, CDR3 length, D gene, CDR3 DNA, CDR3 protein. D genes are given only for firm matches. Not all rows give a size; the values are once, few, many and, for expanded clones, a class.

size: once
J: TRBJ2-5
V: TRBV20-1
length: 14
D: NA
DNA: TGCAGTCCTCGGGGAGGGGGCTTGGGAGAGACCCAGTACTTC
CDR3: CSPRGGGLGETQYF

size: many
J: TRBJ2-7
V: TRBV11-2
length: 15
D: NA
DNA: TGTGCCAGCAGCTTAGAGTCCGGACGGACCTACGAGCAGTACTTC
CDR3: CASSLESGRTYEQYF

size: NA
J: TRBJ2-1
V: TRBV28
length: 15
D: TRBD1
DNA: TGTGCCAGCAGTTCCCGACAGGGGGAGTACAATGAGCAGTTCTTC
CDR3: CASSSRQGEYNEQFF

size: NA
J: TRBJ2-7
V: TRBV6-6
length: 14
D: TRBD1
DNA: TGTGCCAGCAGTCACTCGACAGGGGGTTACGAGCAGTACTTC
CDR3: CASSHSTGGYEQYF

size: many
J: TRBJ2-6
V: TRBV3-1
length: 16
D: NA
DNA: TGTGCCAGCAGCCACGGCATCTTCTCTGGGGCCAACGTCCTGACTTTC
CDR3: CASSHGIFSGANVLTF

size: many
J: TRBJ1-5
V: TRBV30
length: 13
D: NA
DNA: TGTGCCTGGAGTAGGGGTACCAATCAGCCCCAGCATTTT
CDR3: CAWSRGTNQPQHF

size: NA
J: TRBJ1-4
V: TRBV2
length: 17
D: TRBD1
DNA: TGTGCCAGCAGGCTGAGGACAGGGGAACAGACTAATGAAAAACTGGTTTTT
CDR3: CASRLRTGEQTNEKLVF

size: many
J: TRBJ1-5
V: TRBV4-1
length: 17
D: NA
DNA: TGCGCCAGCAGCCACCCTCCAGGGGACCTCACCAATCAGCCCCAGCATTTT
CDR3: CASSHPPGDLTNQPQHF

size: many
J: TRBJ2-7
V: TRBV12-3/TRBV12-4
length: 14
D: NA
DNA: TGTGCCAGCAGTCCCGGGGGACTGGCCTACGAGCAGTACTTC
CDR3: CASSPGGLAYEQYF

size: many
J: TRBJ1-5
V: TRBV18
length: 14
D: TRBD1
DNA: TGTGCCAGCTCACGTCAGGGGGATGGCCAGCCCCAGCATTTT
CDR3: CASSRQGDGQPQHF

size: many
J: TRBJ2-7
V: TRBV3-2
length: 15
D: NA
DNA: TGTGCCAGCAGCCAAGTCCTAGGAGGTGTGGGCGAGCAGTACTTC
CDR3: CASSQVLGGVGEQYF

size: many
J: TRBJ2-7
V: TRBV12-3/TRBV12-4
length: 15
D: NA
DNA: TGTGCCAGCAGTTTTCTAACGGTGGGAGCCTACGAGCAGTACTTC
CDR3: CASSFLTVGAYEQYF

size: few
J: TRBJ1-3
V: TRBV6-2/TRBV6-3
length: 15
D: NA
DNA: TGTGCCAGCAGTCACTCGGATTACTCTGGAAACACCATATATTTT
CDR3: CASSHSDYSGNTIYF

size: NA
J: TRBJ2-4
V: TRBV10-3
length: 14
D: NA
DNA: TGTGCCACCCCACCAGGGGTAGGGGGTCAGAAGCTTTCTTTC
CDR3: CATPPGVGGQKLSF

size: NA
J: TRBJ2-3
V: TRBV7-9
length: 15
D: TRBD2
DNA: TGTGCCAGCAGCTTAGGTTCCAGCGGGGGGGTTACGCAGTATTTT
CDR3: CASSLGSSGGVTQYF

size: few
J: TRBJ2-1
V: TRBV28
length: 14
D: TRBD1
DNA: TGTGCCAGCAGTTTGGCTGGACAGGGCAATGAGCAGTTCTTC
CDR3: CASSLAGQGNEQFF

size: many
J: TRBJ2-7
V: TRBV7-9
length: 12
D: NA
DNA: TGTGCCAGCAGCTTATACATCTACGAGCAGTACTTC
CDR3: CASSLYIYEQYF

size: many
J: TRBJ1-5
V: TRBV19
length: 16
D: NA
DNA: TGTGCCAGTAGTATAGTAGCAGGGAAGAGCAATCAGCCCCAGCATTTT
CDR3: CASSIVAGKSNQPQHF

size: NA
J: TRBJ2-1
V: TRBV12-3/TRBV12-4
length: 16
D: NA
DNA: TGTGCCAGCAGTCCCCGCGGGCGGGGCCCGCAGAATGAGCAGTTCTTC
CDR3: CASSPRGRGPQNEQFF

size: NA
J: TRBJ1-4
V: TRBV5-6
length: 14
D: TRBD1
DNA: TGTGCCAGCAGCTTGGGAGGGGGCAATGAAAAACTGTTTTTT
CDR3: CASSLGGGNEKLFF

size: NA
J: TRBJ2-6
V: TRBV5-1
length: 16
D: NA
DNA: TGCGCCAGCAGCTTGGGAGGGGTCGGGGGGGCCAACGTCCTGACTTTC
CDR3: CASSLGGVGGANVLTF

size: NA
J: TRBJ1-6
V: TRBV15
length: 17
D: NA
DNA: TGTGCCACCAGCCCTCGGGGGGTGGGTCAGAGCAATTCACCCCTCCACTTT
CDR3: CATSPRGVGQSNSPLHF

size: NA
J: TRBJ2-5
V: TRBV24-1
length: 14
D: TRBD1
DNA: TGTGTCACCAGCGACCGACAGGGGATAGAGACCCAGTACTTC
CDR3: CVTSDRQGIETQYF

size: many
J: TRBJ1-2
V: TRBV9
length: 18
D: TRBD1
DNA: TGTGCCAGCAGCTCAGAAAAACCCGGGACAGGCACTAACTATGGCTACACCTTC
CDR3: CASSSEKPGTGTNYGYTF

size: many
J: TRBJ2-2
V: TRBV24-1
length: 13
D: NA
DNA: TGTGCCAGCGGCGGTCCGAACACCGGGGAGCTGTTTTTT
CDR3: CASGGPNTGELFF

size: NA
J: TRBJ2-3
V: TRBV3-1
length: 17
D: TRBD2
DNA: TGTACCAGTAGCCAAGATCTGGGAACGGGGGGGCGGGATACGCAGTATTTT
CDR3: CTSSQDLGTGGRDTQYF

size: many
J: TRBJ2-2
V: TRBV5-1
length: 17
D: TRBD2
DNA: TGCGCCAGCACGACATGGGACTACCAAAAAAGAAGTGGGGAGCTGTTTTTT
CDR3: CASTTWDYQKRSGELFF

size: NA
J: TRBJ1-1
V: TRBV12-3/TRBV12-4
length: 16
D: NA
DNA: TGTGCCAGCAGACCTACTACAGGAGGGACGCACACTGAAGCTTTCTTT
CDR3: CASRPTTGGTHTEAFF

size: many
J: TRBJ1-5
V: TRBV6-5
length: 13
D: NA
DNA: TGTGCCGTGGGGGGTTACTCAAATCAGCCCCAGCATTTT
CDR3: CAVGGYSNQPQHF

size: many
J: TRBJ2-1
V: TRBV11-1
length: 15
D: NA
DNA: TGTGCCAGCAGCTTAGAGGTGGGCTCCTACAATGAGCAGTTCTTC
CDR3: CASSLEVGSYNEQFF

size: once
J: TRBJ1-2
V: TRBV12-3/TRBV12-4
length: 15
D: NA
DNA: TGTGCCAGCAGTTTACATCCAGGGAGTACCTATGGCTACACCTTC
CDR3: CASSLHPGSTYGYTF

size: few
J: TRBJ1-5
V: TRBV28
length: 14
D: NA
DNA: TGTGCCAGCAACCTGCCTGGGTTTGTTCAGCCCCAGCATTTT
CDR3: CASNLPGFVQPQHF

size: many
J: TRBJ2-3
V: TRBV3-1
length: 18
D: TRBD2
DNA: TGTGCCAGCAGCCGATCGGGACTAGCGGGAGAGGTCACAGATACGCAGTATTTT
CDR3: CASSRSGLAGEVTDTQYF

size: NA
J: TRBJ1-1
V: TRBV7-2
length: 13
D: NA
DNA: TGTGCCAGCAGCTTAGTCAAGAACACTGAAGCTTTCTTT
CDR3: CASSLVKNTEAFF

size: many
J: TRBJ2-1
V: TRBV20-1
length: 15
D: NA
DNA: TGCAGTGCTAGGCACCTGGGATCAGGATACAATGAGCAGTTCTTC
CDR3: CSARHLGSGYNEQFF

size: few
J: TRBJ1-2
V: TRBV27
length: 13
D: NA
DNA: TGTGCCAGCAGTTTCCCGGGGGGCCATGGCTACACCTTC
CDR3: CASSFPGGHGYTF

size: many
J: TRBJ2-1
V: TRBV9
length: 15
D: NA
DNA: TGTGCCAGCAGCCTACGACTAGAAGCCTACAATGAGCAGTTCTTC
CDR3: CASSLRLEAYNEQFF

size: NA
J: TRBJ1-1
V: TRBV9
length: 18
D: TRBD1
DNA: TGTGCCAGCAGCGCCCGAGTCGGACAGGGGGACATGAACACTGAAGCTTTCTTT
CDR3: CASSARVGQGDMNTEAFF

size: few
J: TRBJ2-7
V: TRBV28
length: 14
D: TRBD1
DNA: TGTGCCAGCAGGTTAAGGACAGGCCCCTACGAGCAGTACTTC
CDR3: CASRLRTGPYEQYF

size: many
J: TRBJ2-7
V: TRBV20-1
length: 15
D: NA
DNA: TGCAGTGCTCCCCCTGGGACTCAAAGCTCCTACGAGCAGTACTTC
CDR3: CSAPPGTQSSYEQYF

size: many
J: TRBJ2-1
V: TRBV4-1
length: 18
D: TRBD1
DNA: TGCGCCAGCAGCCACGCTCGGGACAGGGCCGACTCCTACAATGAGCAGTTCTTC
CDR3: CASSHARDRADSYNEQFF